The 21 T cell receptor beta chains presented below share a single source sample, sequenced in a study of T cells in Graves' hyperthyroidism and ophthalmopathy (dated by TCRdb to between 2018 and 2021). Libraries were made using multiplex PCR. Instrument on record: Illumina HiSeq 2000. Amplification of TCR beta CDR3 regions was carried out from RNA transcripts. The first round of RT-PCR for the TCR CDR3 was performed with the HTBI primer set and the Qiagen OneStep RT-PCR kit. The public sequencing data were trimmed at Q25 with fastp and processed into clonotypes with MiXCR by TCRdb, which kept only in-frame beta chains. Each entry merges the rows of one CDR3 protein and shows their most common DNA and genes. Across this sample there are around 250,000 distinct CDR3 sequences, with more than 14% seen only once. Jointly, the top ten make up about an eighth of the sample. The sample consisted of blood. The receptors originated from a woman aged 40 to 55 with Graves' hyperthyroidism that later progressed to Graves' ophthalmopathy.

This clonotype was seen many times. This chain uses TRBV7-2 with TRBJ2-2; D gene uncertain. This CDR3 comprises 13 residues. Trimming removed 2 bases at V and 14 bases at J, with 15 bases between. Germline loops: CDR1 SGHTA, CDR2 FQGNSA. CDR3 nucleotides: TGTGCCAGCAGCTTACACGGTAGACCTCCTCTGTTTTTT. Its protein product is CASSLHGRPPLFF.

This clonotype was found many times. The chain uses TRBV28 and TRBJ2-1; 8 nucleotides agree with TRBD2. The CDR3 is 14 residues long. Germline V gene sequence: CDR1 MDHEN, CDR2 SYDVKM. The CDR3 DNA sequence: TGTGCACTATCCGGGAGGGCCGACTACAATGAGCAGTTCTTC. It encodes CALSGRADYNEQFF.

With regard to this clonotype: This could be a read error, since a much larger clone is one nucleotide away. V is TRBV28 and J is TRBJ2-7, with D hard to call. This CDR3 has 15 residues. V lost 5 bases and J 6 bases, leaving 20 bases between the germline ends. CDR1 and CDR2 (germline): MDHEN, SYDVKM. The CDR3 protein is CASSDTTEVPAEQYF. CDR3 nucleotide sequence: TGTGCCAGCAGTGATACGACTGAAGTCCCTGCCGAGCAGTACTTC.

This clonotype was seen many times. The V gene is TRBV30, the J gene TRBJ1-6; D remains ambiguous. This CDR3 region has 12 residues. Trimming shortened V by 0 bases and J by 11 bases, and 8 bases separated the two germline ends. From germline, CDR1 is GTSNPN and CDR2 SVGIG (reference sequence). CDR3 DNA sequence: TGTGCCTGGAGTGTTACTGATGCACCCCTCCACTTT. The encoded protein is CAWSVTDAPLHF. Supplemented by reference TRBV30 and TRBJ1-6, the full variable domain reads SQTIHQWPATLVQPVGSPLSLECTVEGTSNPNLYWYRQAAGRGLQLLFYSVGIGQISSEVPQNLSASRPQDRQFILSSKKLLLSDSGFYLCAWSVTDAPLHFGNGTRLTVT.

For the CDR3, the DNA is TGTGCCAGCAGCATCCGACAGGGGGCTACATACAATGAGCAGTTCTTC. Protein product: CASSIRQGATYNEQFF. The rearrangement uses TRBV7-9 and TRBJ2-1; 10 bases match TRBD1. CDR1 and CDR2 from the germline V gene are SEHNR and FQNEAQ (reference sequence). The J segment lost 4 bases and the V segment lost 5 bases, leaving 8 bases of the junction unmatched. The CDR3 has 16 residues.

This clonotype was counted between two and nine times. This chain links TRBV6-1 with TRBJ1-5, with 9 bases that match TRBD1. The CDR3 runs 16 residues. CDR1 is MNHNS and CDR2 is SASEGT in the germline V gene. The V gene end was trimmed by 8 bases and the J gene end by 2 bases; junction bases not matched to a gene: 10. The CDR3 loop is CASERQGVDGNQPQHF. The CDR3 nucleotides read TGTGCCAGCGAACGACAGGGGGTGGATGGCAATCAGCCCCAGCATTTT.

There are many counts of this clonotype. This sequence joins TRBV5-6 and TRBJ2-7, with TRBD2 matching over 11 bases. Germline values: CDR1 SGHDT, CDR2 YYEEEE. Unmatched junction bases numbered 5, after V lost 0 bases and J lost 3 bases. CDR3 size: 16 residues. CDR3 protein: CASSLGLAGSNYEQYF. The CDR3 DNA is TGTGCCAGCAGCTTGGGACTAGCGGGATCAAACTACGAGCAGTACTTC.

This clonotype was detected ten times or more. This rearrangement joins TRBV14 to TRBJ2-7, with a weak D call TRBD2 (6 bases). Germline CDR1 and CDR2: SGHDN and FVKESK. V lost 3 bases to trimming and J lost 2 bases, with 20 bases between them. This CDR3 spans 17 amino acids. This chain's CDR3 is CASSHLSLRDSAYEQYF. For the CDR3, the DNA is TGTGCCAGCAGCCATCTAAGCCTACGGGACTCGGCCTACGAGCAGTACTTC. The full variable domain, with the rest looked up from reference TRBV14 and TRBJ2-7, is EAGVTQFPSHSVIEKGQTVTLRCDPISGHDNLYWYRRVMGKEIKFLLHFVKESKQDESGMPNNRFLAERTGGTYSTLKVQPAELEDSGVYFCASSHLSLRDSAYEQYFGPGTRLTVT.

The sample holds many counts of this clonotype. This rearrangement joins TRBV18 to TRBJ1-6; no clear D. V lost 0 bases, J lost 5 bases, and 14 bases lay in between. Germline CDR1 and CDR2: KGHSH and LQKENI. The CDR3 runs 17 residues. CDR3 region: CASSPPGPLMDNSPLHF. Here the CDR3 DNA reads TGTGCCAGCTCACCACCTGGTCCTTTAATGGATAATTCACCCCTCCACTTT.

In its sample, this clonotype was seen a few times. The CDR3 is CASSLAGGGGQYF. For the CDR3, the DNA is TGTGCCAGCAGTTTAGCGGGGGGGGGCGGGCAGTACTTC. The chain is built from TRBV12-3 or TRBV12-4 and TRBJ2-7; perhaps TRBD2 as D (7 bases). The V and J ends lost 0 bases and 9 bases respectively, with 12 bases between them. The CDR3 length is 13 residues.

In its sample, this clonotype was seen many times. V and J are TRBV7-9 and TRBJ1-1; TRBD1 is a possible D gene (6 bases). The germline CDR1 and CDR2 sequences are SEHNR and FQNEAQ (reference sequence). The CDR3 spans 15 residues. Trimming stripped 5 bases from V and 1 base from J, with 14 bases between. The CDR3 bases are TGTGCCAGCAGCATACCGACAGGACCGAACACTGAAGCTTTCTTT. It specifies CASSIPTGPNTEAFF.

In this sample, this clonotype turned up many times. The chain joins TRBV4-2 to TRBJ2-7; 8 bases line up with TRBD2. The CDR3 extends over 15 amino acids. With 1 base clipped from V and 5 bases from J, the junction kept 7 bases outside the gene matches. Germline loops: CDR1 LGHNA, CDR2 YNFKEQ. CDR3 residues: CASSQAAGGGDEQYF. CDR3 nucleotides: TGTGCCAGCAGCCAAGCGGCGGGAGGCGGGGACGAGCAGTACTTC.

This clonotype was counted at least ten times. The chain recombines TRBV27 with TRBJ2-7; 10 nucleotides align to TRBD1. Germline V gene lookup returns CDR1 MNHEY and CDR2 SMNVEV (reference sequence). V gave up 3 bases and J gave up 6 bases; unmatched junction bases: 5. The length of the CDR3 is 14 residues. The CDR3 is CASSFGQGEGEQYF. For the CDR3, the DNA is TGTGCCAGCAGTTTCGGACAGGGGGAGGGCGAGCAGTACTTC.

This clonotype has at least ten counts. This sequence joins TRBV6-1 and TRBJ2-1, with TRBD1 matching over 8 bases. The germline CDR1 and CDR2 sequences are MNHNS and SASEGT. Unmatched junction bases numbered 8, after V lost 3 bases and J lost 4 bases. The CDR3 is made up of 16 amino acids. This chain's CDR3 is CASSEDRVPPYNEQFF. In DNA, the CDR3 is TGTGCCAGCAGTGAGGACAGGGTTCCCCCTTACAATGAGCAGTTCTTC.

Points on this clonotype: Given a much more abundant clone one base away, this may be a read error. The V call is TRBV29-1, the J call TRBJ2-7, with TRBD1 matching 7 bases. The CDR3 length is 12 residues. With V trimmed by 8 bases and J by 5 bases, 9 bases remained unmatched. The germline gives CDR1 SQVTM, CDR2 ANQGSEA. The CDR3: CSFVSRGNEQYF. The CDR3 region has the DNA TGCAGCTTTGTATCCAGGGGGAACGAGCAGTACTTC.

In this sample, this clonotype turned up many times. The V call is TRBV20-1, the J call TRBJ2-7, with a tentative D call TRBD1 (5 bases). Germline V gene data show CDR1 as DFQATT and CDR2 as SNEGSKA (reference sequence). The length of the CDR3 is 12 residues. V shed 6 bases and J shed 3 bases, with 12 bases lying between them. The CDR3 DNA is TGCAGTGCCATCGGAGACAGCTACGAGCAGTACTTC. Its translation: CSAIGDSYEQYF.

This clonotype was seen many times. The V call is TRBV4-1, the J call TRBJ2-5; D is unclear. In germline, CDR1 is MGHRA, CDR2 YSYEKL. V was cut by 0 bases and J by 1 base, with 15 bases left in between. This CDR3 is built from 17 residues. This CDR3 reads CASSQEAGGSVQETQYF. CDR3 sequence (DNA): TGCGCCAGCAGCCAAGAGGCAGGTGGCTCTGTCCAAGAGACCCAGTACTTC.

This clonotype was picked up many times. This rearrangement joins TRBV2 to TRBJ2-7; D gene ambiguous. V gave up 6 bases and J gave up 0 bases, with 6 bases separating them. This CDR3 contains 12 residues. The V gene's germline CDR1 is SNHLY and CDR2 FYNNEI. This chain's CDR3 is CASSRSSYEQYF. The CDR3 region has the DNA TGTGCCAGCAGCCGCAGCTCCTACGAGCAGTACTTC.

There are many counts of this clonotype. The chain joins TRBV3-1 to TRBJ2-1, with 13 bases identical to TRBD2. The CDR3 has 15 residues. With V trimmed by 3 bases and J by 5 bases, 1 base remained unmatched. The germline CDR1 and CDR2 sequences are LGHDT and YNNKEL (reference sequence). The CDR3, as DNA: TGTGCCAGCAGCCAGGGACTAGCGGGACACAATGAGCAGTTCTTC. Translation: CASSQGLAGHNEQFF.

This clonotype was counted between two and nine times. V gene TRBV5-1 combines with J gene TRBJ2-1, with 9 bases lining up with TRBD1. Germline loops: CDR1 SGHRS, CDR2 YFSETQ. The CDR3 totals 17 residues. Losses at the gene ends were 4 bases for V and 8 bases for J; bases not matched to a gene: 16. The CDR3 reads CASSHLDGTGYAYEQFF. The CDR3 DNA follows: TGCGCCAGCAGCCACTTAGACGGGACAGGGTATGCATATGAGCAGTTCTTC.

Concerning this clonotype: A single base separates this from a much larger clone, so it may be a read error. The rearrangement uses TRBV27 and TRBJ1-5; D remains ambiguous. Per germline, CDR1 MNHEY and CDR2 SMNVEV (reference sequence). The V and J ends lost 5 bases and 10 bases respectively, with 15 bases between them. CDR3 length equals 13 residues. DNA of the CDR3: TGTGCCAGCAGTCGAAATAGTGAGTCCCCCCAGCATTTT. The encoded protein is CASSRNSESPQHF.